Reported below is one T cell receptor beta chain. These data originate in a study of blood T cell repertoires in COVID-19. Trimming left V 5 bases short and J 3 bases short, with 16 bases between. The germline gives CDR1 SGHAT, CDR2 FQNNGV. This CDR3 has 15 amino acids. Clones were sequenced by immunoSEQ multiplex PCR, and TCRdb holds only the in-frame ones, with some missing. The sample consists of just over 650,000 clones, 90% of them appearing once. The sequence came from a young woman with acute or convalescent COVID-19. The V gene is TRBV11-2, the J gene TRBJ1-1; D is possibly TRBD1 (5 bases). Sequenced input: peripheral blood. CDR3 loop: CASSPNPTDYTEAFF. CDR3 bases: TGTGCCAGCAGCCCGAACCCGACAGATTACACTGAAGCTTTCTTT.